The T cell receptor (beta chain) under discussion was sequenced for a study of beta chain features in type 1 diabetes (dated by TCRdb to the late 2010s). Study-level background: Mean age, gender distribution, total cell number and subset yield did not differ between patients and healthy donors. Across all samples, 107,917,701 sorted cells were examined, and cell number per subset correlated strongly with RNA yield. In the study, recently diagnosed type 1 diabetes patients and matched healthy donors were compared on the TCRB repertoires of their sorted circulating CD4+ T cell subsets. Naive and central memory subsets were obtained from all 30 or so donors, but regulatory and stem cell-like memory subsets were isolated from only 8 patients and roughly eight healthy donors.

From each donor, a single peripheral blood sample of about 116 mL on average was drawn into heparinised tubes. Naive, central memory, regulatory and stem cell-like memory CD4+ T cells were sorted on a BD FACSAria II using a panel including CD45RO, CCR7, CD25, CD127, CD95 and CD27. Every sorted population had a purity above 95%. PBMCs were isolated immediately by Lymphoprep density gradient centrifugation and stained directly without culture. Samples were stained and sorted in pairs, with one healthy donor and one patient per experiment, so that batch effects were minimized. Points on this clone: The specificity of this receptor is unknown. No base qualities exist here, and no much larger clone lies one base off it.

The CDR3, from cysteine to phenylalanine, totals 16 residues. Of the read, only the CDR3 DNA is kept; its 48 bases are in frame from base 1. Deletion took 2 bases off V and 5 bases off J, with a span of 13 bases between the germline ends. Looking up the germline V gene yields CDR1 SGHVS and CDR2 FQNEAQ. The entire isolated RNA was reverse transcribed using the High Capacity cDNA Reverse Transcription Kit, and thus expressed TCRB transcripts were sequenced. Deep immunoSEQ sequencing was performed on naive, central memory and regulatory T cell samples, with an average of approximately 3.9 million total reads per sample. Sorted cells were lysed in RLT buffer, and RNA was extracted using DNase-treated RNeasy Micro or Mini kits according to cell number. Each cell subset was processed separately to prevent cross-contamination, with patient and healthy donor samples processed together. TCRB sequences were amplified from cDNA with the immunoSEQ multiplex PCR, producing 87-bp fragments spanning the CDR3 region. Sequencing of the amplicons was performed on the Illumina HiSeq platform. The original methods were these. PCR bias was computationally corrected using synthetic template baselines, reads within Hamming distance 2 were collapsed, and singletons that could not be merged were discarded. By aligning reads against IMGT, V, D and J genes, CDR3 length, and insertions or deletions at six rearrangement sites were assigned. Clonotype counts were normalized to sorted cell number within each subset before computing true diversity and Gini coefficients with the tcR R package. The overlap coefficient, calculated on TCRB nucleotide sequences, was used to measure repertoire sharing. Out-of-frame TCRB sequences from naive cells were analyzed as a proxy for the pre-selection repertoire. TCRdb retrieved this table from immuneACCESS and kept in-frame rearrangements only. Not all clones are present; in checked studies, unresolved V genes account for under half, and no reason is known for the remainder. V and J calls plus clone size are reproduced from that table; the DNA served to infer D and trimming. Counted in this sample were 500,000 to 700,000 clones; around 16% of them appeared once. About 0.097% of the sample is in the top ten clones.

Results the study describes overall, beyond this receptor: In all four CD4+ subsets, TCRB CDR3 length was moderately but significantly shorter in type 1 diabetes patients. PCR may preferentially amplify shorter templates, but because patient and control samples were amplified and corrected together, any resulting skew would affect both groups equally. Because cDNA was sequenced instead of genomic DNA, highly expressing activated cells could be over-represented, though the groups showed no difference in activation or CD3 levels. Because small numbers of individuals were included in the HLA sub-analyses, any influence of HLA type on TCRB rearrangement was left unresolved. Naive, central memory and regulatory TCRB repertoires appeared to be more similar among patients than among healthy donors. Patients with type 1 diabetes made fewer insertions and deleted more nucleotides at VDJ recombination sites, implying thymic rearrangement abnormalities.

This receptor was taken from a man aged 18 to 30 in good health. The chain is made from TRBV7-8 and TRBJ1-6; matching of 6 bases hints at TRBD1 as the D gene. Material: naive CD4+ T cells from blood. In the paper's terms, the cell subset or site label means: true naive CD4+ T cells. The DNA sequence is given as TGTGCCAGCAGCTTACGCCGGACAGTTAATAATTCACCCCTCCACTTT. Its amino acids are CASSLRRTVNNSPLHF.